The sequence of this T cell receptor (beta chain) was determined in a study of blood T cells in healthy people across ages. The use of a sample-barcoded 5' primer and a J-beta primer mix characterized a second PCR of about 6 to 11 cycles. Using its own MiXCR run on the 5' RACE reads, TCRdb lists one record per CDR3 protein. The table includes 450,000 to 700,000 distinct CDR3 sequences, approximately 25% detected once. The CDR3 runs 15 residues. Germline V gives CDR1 SGHTA, CDR2 FQGNSA. V lost 5 bases and J lost 3, with 15 bases in between. This clonotype was picked up a small number of times. The V and J genes are TRBV7-2 and TRBJ2-3, with a weak D call TRBD2 (7 bases). Sequencing input: blood. The clonotype comes from a woman in her seventies in good health. The CDR3 here is CASSPDGGPTDTQYF. DNA for the CDR3: TGTGCCAGCAGCCCCGACGGGGGGCCGACAGATACGCAGTATTTT. The whole variable domain, filled in from reference TRBV7-2 and TRBJ2-3, reads GAGVSQSPSNKVTEKGKDVELRCDPISGHTALYWYRQSLGQGLEFLIYFQGNSAPDKSGLPSDRFSAERTGGSVSTLTIQRTQQEDSAVYLCASSPDGGPTDTQYFGPGTRLTVL.